Listed below are T cell receptor beta chains from one sample, sequenced in a study of T cells in Graves' hyperthyroidism and ophthalmopathy. TCRdb used MiXCR to reprocess the multiplex PCR reads, holding one entry per CDR3 protein. The table records 400,000 to 550,000 distinct CDR3 sequences, roughly an eighth of them present only once. The specimen was blood. The receptors were gathered from a woman younger than 30 with Graves' hyperthyroidism. The CDR3 runs from the conserved cysteine through the conserved F or W. The D gene is left open where the match is weak. Clone size is stated in some rows and not others, as once, few, many or a class when expanded.

j_call clone_size d_call v_call cdr3_nt cdr3_aa
TRBJ2-1 few TRBD2 TRBV20-1 TGCAGTGCTAGACGGGCTAGCGGTTTTAGTGATGAGCAGTTCTTC CSARRASGFSDEQFF
TRBJ1-1 many NA TRBV7-2 TGTGCCAGCAGCCGAAGCACTGAAGCTTTCTTT CASSRSTEAFF
TRBJ2-2 NA TRBD1 TRBV4-1 TGCGCCAGCAGCCTCAACTCCGGGACAGGCCAATATAGCACCGGGGAGCTGTTTTTT CASSLNSGTGQYSTGELFF
TRBJ1-2 many NA TRBV20-1 TGCAGTGCTAGAGAGGCAGGGACCAGTGGCTACACCTTC CSAREAGTSGYTF
TRBJ1-1 many NA TRBV24-1 TGTGCCACCAGTGGGTCAGATTACACTGAAGCTTTCTTT CATSGSDYTEAFF
TRBJ2-1 many NA TRBV2 TGTGCCACCGCAGCGGAGGTCAGCGCCTACAATGAGCAGTTCTTC CATAAEVSAYNEQFF
TRBJ2-3 many TRBD1 TRBV20-1 TGCAGTGCAACCGACAGGGGGCGAGTACCAGATACGCAGTATTTT CSATDRGRVPDTQYF
TRBJ1-2 NA NA TRBV18 TGTGCCAGCTCACCTGGCATCGGGCAGGTCTATGGCTACACCTTC CASSPGIGQVYGYTF
TRBJ2-3 many NA TRBV20-1 TGCAGTGCTAGAGATCTCAGGGATGCAACAGATACGCAGTATTTT CSARDLRDATDTQYF
TRBJ2-1 many TRBD1 TRBV11-3 TGTGCCAGCAGCGAAAGGACAGGGACCTACAATGAGCAGTTCTTC CASSERTGTYNEQFF
TRBJ1-5 few TRBD1 TRBV20-1 TGCAGTGCAGGTTCGACAGGGGCCGCTGGGCCCCAGCATTTT CSAGSTGAAGPQHF
TRBJ2-2 many TRBD2 TRBV29-1 TGCAGCGTCGCTAGCGGGAGCCCCCAAGCGAACACCGGGGAGCTGTTTTTT CSVASGSPQANTGELFF
TRBJ1-1 many NA TRBV20-1 TGCAGTGCTAGAGATGGGGGGGGCACTGAAGCTTTCTTT CSARDGGGTEAFF
TRBJ2-5 NA TRBD2 TRBV12-3/TRBV12-4 TGTGCCAGCAGTCGTAACACCGGGACTAGCGGGAGAGGAGAGGCCCAGTACTTC CASSRNTGTSGRGEAQYF
TRBJ1-1 few TRBD1 TRBV10-3 TGTGCCATCAGGGGACAGGGGGCACAGAACACTGAAACTTTCTTT CAIRGQGAQNTETFF
TRBJ1-2 NA TRBD1 TRBV4-1 TGCGCCAGCAGCCAAGTCTCAGGGGGCGTAAATGGCTACACCTTC CASSQVSGGVNGYTF
TRBJ1-3 few TRBD1 TRBV9 TGTGCCAGCAGCGTAGGAGCAGGGGGCATCTCTGGAAACACCATATATTTT CASSVGAGGISGNTIYF
TRBJ2-2 many NA TRBV6-8 TGTGCCAGCAGTTACGACCGCTTGAACACCGGGGAGCTGTTTTTT CASSYDRLNTGELFF
TRBJ1-2 few NA TRBV20-1 TGCAGTGCTAGACGTAGGAGTGAGGTCCAGGACTATGGCTACACCTTC CSARRRSEVQDYGYTF
TRBJ2-1 NA TRBD1 TRBV9 TGTGCCAGCAGCGTAGCTACAGGGGGAAGGAGTGAGCAGTTCTTC CASSVATGGRSEQFF
TRBJ1-5 NA NA TRBV20-1 TGCAGTGCTAGAGAACCGGGACTGGCATCTCAGCCCCAGCATTTT CSAREPGLASQPQHF
TRBJ1-2 many NA TRBV6-2/TRBV6-3 TGTGCCAGCAGTTACTCGACAGGTCACTATGGCTACACCTTC CASSYSTGHYGYTF
TRBJ1-5 many NA TRBV5-6 TGTGCCAGCAGCTCGCTCAATCAGCCCCAGCATTTT CASSSLNQPQHF
TRBJ1-5 many NA TRBV12-3/TRBV12-4 TGTGCCAGCAGTTTAGCGGCAAATCAGCCCCAGCATTTT CASSLAANQPQHF
TRBJ2-5 once NA TRBV12-3/TRBV12-4 TGTGCCGGCAGCATTCAAGAGACCCAGTACTTC CAGSIQETQYF
TRBJ2-5 NA NA TRBV20-1 TGCAGTGCTGGAGACTGGGTTCCGTACTTC CSAGDWVPYF
TRBJ1-1 once NA TRBV7-3 TGTGCCAGCAGGGAAAAGAGGGGTCTATGGCGTGCTTTCTTT CASREKRGLWRAFF
TRBJ1-1 many NA TRBV27 TGTGCCAGCAGTTTATTCTTCCGGGGTCACACTGAAGCTTTCTTT CASSLFFRGHTEAFF
TRBJ1-2 NA NA TRBV6-5 TGTGCCAGCAGTTATGGGGTCCTTAATACTAACTATGGCTACACCTTC CASSYGVLNTNYGYTF
TRBJ2-1 NA NA TRBV7-7 TGTGCTAGCAGCTCTGGAGTAGCTTACAATGAGCAGTTCTTC CASSSGVAYNEQFF
TRBJ1-1 many TRBD1 TRBV20-1 TGCAGTGCTAGCCCGGACAGGGCGGCTTATTCCACTGAAGCTTTCTTT CSASPDRAAYSTEAFF
TRBJ1-1 few TRBD1 TRBV5-6 TGTGCCAGCAGCTTCCCGGGACAGGTCAACACTGAAGCTTTCTTT CASSFPGQVNTEAFF
TRBJ2-5 NA TRBD2 TRBV9 TGTGCCAGCAGCGCGGGGGTCTCTAGCGGGTACCAAGAGACCCAGTACTTC CASSAGVSSGYQETQYF
TRBJ2-2 many NA TRBV11-3 TGTGCCAGCAGCTTCCTCTCTCCCCCTGATGGGGAGCTGTTTTTT CASSFLSPPDGELFF
TRBJ1-1 many NA TRBV7-9 TGCGCCAGCAGCTTGGCACCAGCGAACACTGAAGCTTTCTTT CASSLAPANTEAFF
TRBJ1-2 many TRBD1 TRBV5-1 TGCGCCAGCAGCCCGGGACAGGGGGCCTTTTACTATGGCTACACCTTC CASSPGQGAFYYGYTF
TRBJ2-3 few NA TRBV30 TGTGCCTGGAGCGTCCCGGGTGGGAGGCAGCGGGGCACAGATACGCAGTATTTT CAWSVPGGRQRGTDTQYF